This T cell receptor (beta chain) was sequenced in a study of graft-versus-host responses after intestinal transplantation. Study at large: Transplantation in recipients was multivisceral, liver-intestinal, or isolated intestinal. Study-level findings and limits: There were GvH clones found in recipient marrow, and some of them appeared first in ileum or blood. Declines in HvG clones occurring early post-transplant were associated with peak circulating GvH clone levels.

This clone was picked up one time. What it binds is not known. TCRdb keeps only in-frame clones here, not all; method: immunoSEQ multiplex PCR. The sample shows 33,000 or so clones, over 85% of them seen only once. The CDR3 is 13 amino acids. Per the germline V gene, CDR1 is MNHEY and CDR2 is SMNVEV (reference sequence). V lost 1 base and J 3 bases, leaving 6 bases between the germline ends. The TCR originated in a human patient who received an intestinal transplant, so some T cells may come from the graft donor. V gene TRBV27 combines with J gene TRBJ1-2; the D gene is possibly TRBD1 (6 bases). Sequenced material: PBMCs, taken 16 days after intestinal transplant. DNA of the CDR3: TGTGCCAGCAGTTTATACAGGGACTATGGCTACACCTTC. Its translation is CASSLYRDYGYTF.